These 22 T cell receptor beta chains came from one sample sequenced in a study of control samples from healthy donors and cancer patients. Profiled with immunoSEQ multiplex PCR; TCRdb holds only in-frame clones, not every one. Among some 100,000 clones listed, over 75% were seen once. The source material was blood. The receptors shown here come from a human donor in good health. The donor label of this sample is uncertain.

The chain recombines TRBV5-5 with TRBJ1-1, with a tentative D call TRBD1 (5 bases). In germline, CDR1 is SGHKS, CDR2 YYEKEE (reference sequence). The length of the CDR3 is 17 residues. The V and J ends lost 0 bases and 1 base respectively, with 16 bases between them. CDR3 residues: CASSLGIRDVANTEAFF. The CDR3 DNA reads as TGTGCCAGCAGCTTGGGTATTAGGGACGTAGCGAACACTGAAGCTTTCTTT.

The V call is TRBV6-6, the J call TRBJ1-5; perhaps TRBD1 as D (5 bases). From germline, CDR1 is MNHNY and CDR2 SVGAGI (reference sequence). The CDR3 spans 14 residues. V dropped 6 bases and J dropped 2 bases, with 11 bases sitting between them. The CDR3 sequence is CASRSQGGNQPQHF. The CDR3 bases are TGTGCCAGCAGATCCCAAGGGGGCAATCAGCCCCAGCATTTT.

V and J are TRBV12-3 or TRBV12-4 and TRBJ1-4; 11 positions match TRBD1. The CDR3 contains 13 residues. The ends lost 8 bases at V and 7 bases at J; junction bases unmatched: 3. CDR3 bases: TGTGCCAGCGGGACAGGGGGGGGTGAAAAACTGTTTTTT. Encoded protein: CASGTGGGEKLFF.

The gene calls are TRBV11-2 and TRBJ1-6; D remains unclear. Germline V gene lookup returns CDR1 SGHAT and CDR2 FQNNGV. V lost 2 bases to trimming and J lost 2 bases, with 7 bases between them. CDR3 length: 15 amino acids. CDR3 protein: CASSLQSPYNSPLHF. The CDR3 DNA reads TGTGCCAGCAGCTTACAGAGTCCCTATAATTCACCCCTCCACTTT.

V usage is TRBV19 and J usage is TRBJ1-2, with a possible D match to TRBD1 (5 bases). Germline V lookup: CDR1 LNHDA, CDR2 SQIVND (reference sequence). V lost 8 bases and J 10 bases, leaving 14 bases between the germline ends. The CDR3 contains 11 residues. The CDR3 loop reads CASSGDFVYTF. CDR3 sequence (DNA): TGTGCCAGTTCGGGGGATTTTGTCTACACCTTC.

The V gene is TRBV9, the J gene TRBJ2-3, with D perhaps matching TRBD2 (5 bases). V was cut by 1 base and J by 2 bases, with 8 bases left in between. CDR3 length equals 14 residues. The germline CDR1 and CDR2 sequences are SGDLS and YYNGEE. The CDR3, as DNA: TGTGCCAGCAGCGTATTTCGGGACACAGATACGCAGTATTTT. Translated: CASSVFRDTDTQYF.

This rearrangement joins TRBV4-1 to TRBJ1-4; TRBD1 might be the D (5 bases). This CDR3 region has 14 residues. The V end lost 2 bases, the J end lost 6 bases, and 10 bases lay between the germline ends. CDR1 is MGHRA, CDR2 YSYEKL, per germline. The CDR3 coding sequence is TGCGCCAGCAGCCAATTGGGAGGGGATGAAAAACTGTTTTTT. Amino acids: CASSQLGGDEKLFF.

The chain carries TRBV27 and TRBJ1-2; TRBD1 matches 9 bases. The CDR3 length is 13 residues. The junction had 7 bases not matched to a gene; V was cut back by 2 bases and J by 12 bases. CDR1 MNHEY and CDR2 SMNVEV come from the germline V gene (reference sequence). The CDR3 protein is CASSLRGQGFNTF. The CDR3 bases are TGTGCCAGCAGTTTAAGGGGACAGGGCTTCAACACCTTC.

The CDR3 bases are TGTGCCAGCAGCTCGAACAGGCGCACGAACACCGGGGAGCTGTTTTTT. This codes for CASSSNRRTNTGELFF. The rearrangement joins TRBV5-4 to TRBJ2-2; tentatively, D is TRBD1 (5 bases). CDR3 length equals 16 residues. The V end was cut by 3 bases, the J end by 0 bases, with 12 bases between. Germline V gene data show CDR1 as SGHNT and CDR2 as YYREEE (reference sequence).

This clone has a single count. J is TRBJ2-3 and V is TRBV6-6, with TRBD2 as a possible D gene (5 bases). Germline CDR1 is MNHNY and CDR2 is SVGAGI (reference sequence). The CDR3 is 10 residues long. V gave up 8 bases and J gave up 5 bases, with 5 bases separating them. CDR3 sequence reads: CASAGDTQYF. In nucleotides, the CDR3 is TGTGCCAGCGCGGGAGATACGCAGTATTTT.

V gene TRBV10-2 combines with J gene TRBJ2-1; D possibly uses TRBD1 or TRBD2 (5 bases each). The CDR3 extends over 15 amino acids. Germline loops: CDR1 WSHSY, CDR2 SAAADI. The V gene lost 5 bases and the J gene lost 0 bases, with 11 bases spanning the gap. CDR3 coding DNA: TGCGCCAGCAGTCGGGACCCCCGCTCCTACAATGAGCAGTTCTTC. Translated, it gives CASSRDPRSYNEQFF.

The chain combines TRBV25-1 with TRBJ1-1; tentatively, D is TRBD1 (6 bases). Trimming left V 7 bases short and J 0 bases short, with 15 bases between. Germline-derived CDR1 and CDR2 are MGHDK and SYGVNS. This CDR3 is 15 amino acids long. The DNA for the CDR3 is TGTGCCAGCAACAGGGCCGGGGAAATGAACACTGAAGCTTTCTTT. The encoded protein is CASNRAGEMNTEAFF.

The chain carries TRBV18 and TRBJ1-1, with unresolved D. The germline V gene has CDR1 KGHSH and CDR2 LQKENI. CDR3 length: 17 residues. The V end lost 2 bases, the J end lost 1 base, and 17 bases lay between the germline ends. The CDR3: CASSPNTQSGKNTEAFF. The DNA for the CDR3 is TGTGCCAGCTCACCAAATACCCAATCGGGGAAGAACACTGAAGCTTTCTTT.

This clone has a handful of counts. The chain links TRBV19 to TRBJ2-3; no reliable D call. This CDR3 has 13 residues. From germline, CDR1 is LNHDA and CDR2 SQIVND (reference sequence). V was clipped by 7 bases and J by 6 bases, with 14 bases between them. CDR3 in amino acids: CASTPTPADTQYF. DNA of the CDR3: TGTGCCAGTACCCCCACTCCGGCGGATACGCAGTATTTT.

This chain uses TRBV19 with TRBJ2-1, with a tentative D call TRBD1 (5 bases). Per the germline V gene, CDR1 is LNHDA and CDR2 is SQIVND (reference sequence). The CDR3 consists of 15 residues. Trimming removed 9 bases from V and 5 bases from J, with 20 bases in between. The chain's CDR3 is CASPARASPHNEQFF. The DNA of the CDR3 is TGTGCCAGCCCGGCCAGGGCCTCTCCACACAATGAGCAGTTCTTC.

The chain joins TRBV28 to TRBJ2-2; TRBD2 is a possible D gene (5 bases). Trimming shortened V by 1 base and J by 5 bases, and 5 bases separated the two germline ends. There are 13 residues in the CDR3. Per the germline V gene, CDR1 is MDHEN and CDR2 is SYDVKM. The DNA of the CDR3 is TGTGCCAGCAGTTTATCGGGGACCGGGGAGCTGTTTTTT. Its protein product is CASSLSGTGELFF. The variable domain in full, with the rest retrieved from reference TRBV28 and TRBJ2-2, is DVKVTQSSRYLVKRTGEKVFLECVQDMDHENMFWYRQDPGLGLRLIYFSYDVKMKEKGDIPEGYSVSREKKERFSLILESASTNQTSMYLCASSLSGTGELFFGEGSRLTVL.

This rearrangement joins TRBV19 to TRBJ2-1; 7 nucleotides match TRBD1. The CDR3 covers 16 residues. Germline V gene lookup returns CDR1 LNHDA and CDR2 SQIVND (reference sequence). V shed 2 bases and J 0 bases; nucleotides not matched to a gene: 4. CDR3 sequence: CASSISAGGSYNEQFF. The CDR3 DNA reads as TGTGCCAGTAGTATATCGGCAGGGGGCTCCTACAATGAGCAGTTCTTC.

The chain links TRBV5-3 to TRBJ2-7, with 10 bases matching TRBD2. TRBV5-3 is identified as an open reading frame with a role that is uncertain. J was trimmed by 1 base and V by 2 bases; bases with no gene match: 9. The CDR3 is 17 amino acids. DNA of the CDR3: TGTGCCAGAAGCTTAGTTAGCGGGGGGCCGAGGTCCTACGAGCAGTACGTC. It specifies CARSLVSGGPRSYEQYV.

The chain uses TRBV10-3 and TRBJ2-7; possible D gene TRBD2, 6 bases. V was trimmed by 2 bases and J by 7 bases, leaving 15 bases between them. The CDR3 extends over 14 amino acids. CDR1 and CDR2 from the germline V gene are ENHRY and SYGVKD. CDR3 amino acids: CAISEGGPRMEQYF. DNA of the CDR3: TGTGCCATCAGTGAGGGAGGGCCCCGTATGGAGCAGTACTTC.

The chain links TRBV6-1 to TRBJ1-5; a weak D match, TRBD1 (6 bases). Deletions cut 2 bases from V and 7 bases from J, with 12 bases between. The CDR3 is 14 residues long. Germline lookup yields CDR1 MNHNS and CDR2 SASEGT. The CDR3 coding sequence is TGTGCCAGCAGTGAATCATCAGGGGAGCAGCCCCAGCATTTT. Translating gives CASSESSGEQPQHF.

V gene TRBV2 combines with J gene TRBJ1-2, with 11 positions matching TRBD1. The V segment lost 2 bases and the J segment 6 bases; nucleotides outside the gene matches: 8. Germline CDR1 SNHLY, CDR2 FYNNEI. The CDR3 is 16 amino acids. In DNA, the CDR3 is TGTGCCAGCAGTGAAAGGCTGAGGGACAGGGGGAATGGCTACACCTTC. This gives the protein CASSERLRDRGNGYTF.

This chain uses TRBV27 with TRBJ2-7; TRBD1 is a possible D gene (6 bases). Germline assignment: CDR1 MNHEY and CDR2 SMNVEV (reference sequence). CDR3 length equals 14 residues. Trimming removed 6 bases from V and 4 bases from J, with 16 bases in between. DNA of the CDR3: TGTGCCAGCAGCCTGAAAATACAGGGATACGAGCAGTACTTC. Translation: CASSLKIQGYEQYF.